This T cell receptor (beta chain) was retrieved from a study of blood T cell repertoires in COVID-19. Overall study: Both acute and convalescent COVID-19 samples were obtained from the United States, Italy and Spain. PBMCs, B-cell-depleted T cells, or T cells provided the cDNA or gDNA that made up the material.

Per the authors' pipeline: The authors estimated nucleated cell counts from reference gene primer amplification. Measured with immunoSEQ multiplex PCR; TCRdb has only the in-frame clones, and not every one. That table is the source of V, J and clone size, and D and trimming were worked out from the DNA. The sample holds about 110,000 clones, under 85% seen once. Germline values: CDR1 SGDLS, CDR2 YYNGEE. The CDR3 has 18 amino acids. The germline V and J ends were trimmed by 4 bases and 1 base, with 23 bases remaining between them. The source is a woman in her fifties or sixties with acute or convalescent COVID-19. The chain joins TRBV9 to TRBJ1-1; tentative D call: TRBD1 (6 bases). What was sequenced was peripheral blood. The CDR3 DNA sequence: TGTGCCAGCAGCCCCTTTGGTCACAGGGAATGGGCGAACACTGAAGCTTTCTTT. Protein: CASSPFGHREWANTEAFF.